These T cell receptor beta chains were read from a single sample in a study of CD8 T cells in Susac syndrome. TCRdb ran MiXCR on the immunoSEQ multiplex PCR reads and lists one entry per CDR3 protein. The sample lists about 400,000 distinct CDR3 sequences, 75% to 90% occurring once. The sample comprised CD8+ T cells from PBMCs. The source of these receptors is a human donor with multiple sclerosis. Each CDR3 is given with its conserved first and last residue. Each record gives: V gene, J gene, CDR3 protein.

TRBV7-9	TRBJ2-7	CASSAIAGSSYEQYF
TRBV29-1	TRBJ1-2	CSVPRDSSISGGYTF
TRBV5-1	TRBJ2-1	CASSPSVVRGGNIFYNEQFF
TRBV20-1	TRBJ2-3	CSARDRWAASDTQYF
TRBV27	TRBJ1-1	CASSLSPQGATEVFF
TRBV5-1	TRBJ2-7	CASSLAEGGDSYEQYF
TRBV3-1	TRBJ2-3	CASSPTLGTQYF
TRBV19	TRBJ1-3	CASSILGTAGNTIYF
TRBV29-1	TRBJ1-1	CSVPWTGEGNTEAFF
TRBV18	TRBJ2-7	CASSPPSWAVSYEQYF
TRBV5-1	TRBJ2-5	CASSIPDSGGPGETQYF
TRBV6-5	TRBJ1-1	CASSWTGGNTEAFF
TRBV4-1	TRBJ2-1	CASSQALNEQFF
TRBV4-1	TRBJ1-4	CASGPGPGKTTNEKLFF
TRBV29-1	TRBJ2-1	CSVESGLVPNEQFF
TRBV4-1	TRBJ1-1	CASRGPMNTEAFF
TRBV20-1	TRBJ1-3	CSARDPSSSGNTIYF
TRBV12-3/TRBV12-4	TRBJ1-1	CASSLVDWQKNTEAFF
TRBV4-1	TRBJ1-1	CASSFRLIGTNTEAFF
TRBV7-9	TRBJ1-1	CASRGGIRTEAFF
TRBV6-2/TRBV6-3	TRBJ1-1	CASSYYEMNTEAFF
TRBV7-9	TRBJ1-4	CASSRDMQKEKLFF
TRBV10-2	TRBJ1-1	CASRPGTGSAFF
TRBV18	TRBJ2-7	CASSPTGTGFYEQYF
TRBV6-1	TRBJ1-3	CASSRTGDFSGNTIYF